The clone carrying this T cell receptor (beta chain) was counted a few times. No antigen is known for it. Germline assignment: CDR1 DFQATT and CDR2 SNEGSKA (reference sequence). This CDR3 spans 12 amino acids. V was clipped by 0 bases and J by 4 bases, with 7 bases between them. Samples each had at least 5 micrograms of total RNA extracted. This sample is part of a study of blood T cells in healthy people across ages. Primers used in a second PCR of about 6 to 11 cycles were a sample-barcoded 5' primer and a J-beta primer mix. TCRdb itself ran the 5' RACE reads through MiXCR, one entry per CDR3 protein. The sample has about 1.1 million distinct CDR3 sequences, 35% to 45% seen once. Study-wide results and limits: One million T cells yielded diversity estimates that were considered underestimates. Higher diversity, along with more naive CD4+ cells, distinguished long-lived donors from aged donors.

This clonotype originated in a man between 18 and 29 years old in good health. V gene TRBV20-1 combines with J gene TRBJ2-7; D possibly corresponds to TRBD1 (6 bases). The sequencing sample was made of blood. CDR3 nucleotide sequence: TGCAGTGCTAGAGATCAGGGGTACGAGCAGTACTTC. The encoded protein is CSARDQGYEQYF.